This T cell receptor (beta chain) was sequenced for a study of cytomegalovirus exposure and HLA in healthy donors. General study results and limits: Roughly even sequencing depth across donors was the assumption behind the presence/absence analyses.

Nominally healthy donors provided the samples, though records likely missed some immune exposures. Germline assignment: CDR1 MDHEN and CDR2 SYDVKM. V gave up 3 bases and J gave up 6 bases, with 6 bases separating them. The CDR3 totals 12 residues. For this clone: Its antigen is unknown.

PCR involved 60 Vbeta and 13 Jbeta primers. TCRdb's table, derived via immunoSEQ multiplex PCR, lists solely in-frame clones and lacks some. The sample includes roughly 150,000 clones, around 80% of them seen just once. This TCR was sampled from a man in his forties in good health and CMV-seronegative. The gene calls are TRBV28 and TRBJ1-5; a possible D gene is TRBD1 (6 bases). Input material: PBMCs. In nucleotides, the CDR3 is TGTGCCAGCAGTTTGGACAGTCAGCCCCAGCATTTT. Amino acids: CASSLDSQPQHF. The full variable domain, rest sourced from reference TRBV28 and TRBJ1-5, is DVKVTQSSRYLVKRTGEKVFLECVQDMDHENMFWYRQDPGLGLRLIYFSYDVKMKEKGDIPEGYSVSREKKERFSLILESASTNQTSMYLCASSLDSQPQHFGDGTRLSIL.